A selection of T cell receptor beta chains follows, all from one sample in a study of PD-1 blockade in mismatch repair-deficient tumors. Using immunoSEQ multiplex PCR, the repertoire was profiled, and TCRdb retains in-frame clones only, with some absent. This table has roughly 120,000 clones, roughly 90% appearing once. Sequences were derived from peripheral blood, sampled roughly 67 weeks after starting pembrolizumab. These receptors all stem from an adult with mismatch repair-deficient cancer. Both conserved end residues are part of each CDR3. Each record gives: V gene, J gene, D gene, CDR3 protein, CDR3 DNA. A D gene is named only where the DNA matches it firmly.

v_call: TRBV4-3; j_call: TRBJ2-1; d_call: TRBD2; cdr3_aa: CASSQDPGTSGNEQFF; cdr3_nt: TGCGCCAGCAGCCAAGATCCCGGGACTAGCGGCAATGAGCAGTTCTTC
v_call: TRBV9; j_call: TRBJ2-7; d_call: NA; cdr3_aa: CASSHLEQYF; cdr3_nt: TGTGCCAGCAGCCACCTAGAGCAGTACTTC
v_call: TRBV30; j_call: TRBJ2-3; d_call: NA; cdr3_aa: CAWTGEEGGDAQYF; cdr3_nt: TGTGCCTGGACCGGCGAGGAAGGGGGAGATGCGCAGTATTTT
v_call: TRBV6-1; j_call: TRBJ2-2; d_call: NA; cdr3_aa: CASRPPTLTGELFF; cdr3_nt: TGTGCCAGCAGACCCCCCACGCTAACCGGGGAGCTGTTTTTT
v_call: TRBV21-1; j_call: TRBJ1-1; d_call: NA; cdr3_aa: CASSANSVIPVNTEAFF; cdr3_nt: TGTGCCAGCAGCGCAAACTCAGTGATTCCAGTGAACACTGAAGCTTTCTTT
v_call: TRBV6-5; j_call: TRBJ2-4; d_call: NA; cdr3_aa: CASSYGGQNIQYF; cdr3_nt: TGTGCCAGCAGTTACGGGGGCCAAAACATTCAGTACTTC
v_call: TRBV18; j_call: TRBJ1-1; d_call: NA; cdr3_aa: CASSFRETGPMNTEAFF; cdr3_nt: TGTGCCAGCTCATTCCGAGAGACAGGCCCTATGAACACTGAAGCTTTCTTT
v_call: TRBV5-1; j_call: TRBJ2-5; d_call: NA; cdr3_aa: CASSRQEVLGETQYF; cdr3_nt: TGCGCCAGCAGCCGACAGGAGGTTCTTGGAGAGACCCAGTACTTC
v_call: TRBV7-6; j_call: TRBJ2-7; d_call: TRBD2; cdr3_aa: CASSLAFGRDYEQYF; cdr3_nt: TGTGCCAGCAGCTTAGCTTTTGGGAGGGACTACGAGCAGTACTTC
v_call: TRBV28; j_call: TRBJ1-5; d_call: NA; cdr3_aa: CASRPGRQHSNQPQHF; cdr3_nt: TGTGCCAGCAGACCCGGGAGGCAGCATAGCAATCAGCCCCAGCATTTT
v_call: TRBV9; j_call: TRBJ2-5; d_call: NA; cdr3_aa: CASSAAAKQETQYF; cdr3_nt: TGTGCCAGCAGCGCAGCTGCAAAACAAGAGACCCAGTACTTC
v_call: TRBV7-9; j_call: TRBJ2-3; d_call: NA; cdr3_aa: CASSVSITDTQYF; cdr3_nt: TGTGCCAGCAGCGTTAGTATCACAGATACGCAGTATTTT
v_call: TRBV25-1; j_call: TRBJ1-1; d_call: NA; cdr3_aa: CASSGGSRTEAFF; cdr3_nt: TGTGCCAGCAGTGGGGGGTCCAGGACTGAAGCTTTCTTT
v_call: TRBV11-2; j_call: TRBJ2-7; d_call: NA; cdr3_aa: CASSLRHNMKYEQYF; cdr3_nt: TGTGCCAGCAGCTTGCGCCATAACATGAAATACGAGCAGTACTTC
v_call: TRBV15; j_call: TRBJ2-7; d_call: NA; cdr3_aa: CATSRVRGDEQYF; cdr3_nt: TGTGCCACCAGCAGAGTAAGAGGCGACGAGCAGTACTTC
v_call: TRBV7-6; j_call: TRBJ2-1; d_call: NA; cdr3_aa: CASSLSGRRNNEQFF; cdr3_nt: TGTGCCAGCAGCTTGAGTGGTCGCCGGAACAATGAGCAGTTCTTC
v_call: TRBV27; j_call: TRBJ2-1; d_call: TRBD2; cdr3_aa: CASQRGGPYNEQFF; cdr3_nt: TGTGCCAGCCAACGGGGGGGACCCTACAATGAGCAGTTCTTC